This T cell receptor (beta chain) was recorded in a study of neurological immune-mediated disorders. Time point denoted: longitudinal time-point 1 (baseline). Source material was 2 million unsorted PBMCs, stored at -80 °C in RNAlater. Over 170 million TCR-beta sequences from 15-18 subjects came from every sequencing run. TCRdb passed the 5' RACE reads through MiXCR, listing each CDR3 protein once. This sample has around 71,000 distinct CDR3 sequences; roughly 15% occur once, and the top ten carry 4.6%. Study observations and caveats: Expanded clones shared no CDR3 amino acid sequences across subjects, suggesting private repertoires in all groups. Levels of TCR clonal expansion peaked in HTLV-1-associated myelopathy and reached their lowest in multiple sclerosis, under those of healthy controls.

The CDR3 contains 16 residues. Germline CDR1 and CDR2: MDHEN and SYDVKM. V was trimmed by 6 bases and J by 8 bases, leaving 25 bases between them. This clonotype was counted ten times or more. Antigen: not known. Material for sequencing was PBMCs. This TCR came from a female donor with HTLV-1-associated myelopathy (HAM/TSP). This chain uses TRBV28 with TRBJ1-1; D is possibly TRBD1 (6 bases). CDR3 region: CASSPLGAGMTTEAFF. The CDR3 DNA sequence: TGTGCCAGCAGCCCCTTGGGGGCAGGGATGACGACGGAAGCTTTCTTT.